This is a list of T cell receptor beta chains from one sample in a study of T-cell memory formation after mild COVID-19. TCRdb fed the 5' RACE reads into MiXCR, producing one record per CDR3 protein. Among under 300,000 distinct CDR3 sequences listed, approximately 10% were seen once. The sequencing sample was made of PBMCs or a T cell subset sorted from them (not recorded which). The receptors were sampled from a man in his late teens or twenties who had mild COVID-19 (a few samples of this study predate the infection). Cell type and time point are not known. The CDR3 runs from the conserved cysteine through the conserved F or W.

J gene,V gene,CDR3 protein
TRBJ2-3,TRBV7-2,CASSHPGQEMTDTQYF
TRBJ2-1,TRBV20-1,CSASQFSGGYNEQFF
TRBJ2-5,TRBV20-1,CSARGRGHETQYF
TRBJ2-5,TRBV7-8,CASSLPAGGRGETQYF
TRBJ1-1,TRBV5-1,CASSLFGAEGTEAFF
TRBJ2-2,TRBV12-3/TRBV12-4,CASSFLGTGELFF
TRBJ1-5,TRBV12-3/TRBV12-4,CASSLLGHDQPQHF
TRBJ1-6,TRBV9,CASSNRGLDSPLHF
TRBJ2-3,TRBV5-1,CASSLLPTTTTDTQYF
TRBJ2-3,TRBV5-1,CASSSLDRVGDTQYF
TRBJ2-1,TRBV3-1,CAAGGSSYNEQFF
TRBJ2-3,TRBV7-9,CASSFQGQGRDTQYF
TRBJ2-3,TRBV10-3,CAITASGGDAQYF
TRBJ2-7,TRBV20-1,CSARSDSLQFSYEQYF
TRBJ2-5,TRBV11-2,CASSFTGGSETQYF
TRBJ2-3,TRBV5-1,CASSPAVGSTDTQYF
TRBJ2-1,TRBV20-1,CSAWASGGVSRFF
TRBJ2-1,TRBV29-1,CSVEGRGHYNEQFF
TRBJ1-6,TRBV7-2,CASSLDRTGRSPLHF
TRBJ2-5,TRBV20-1,CSARDLRGQETQYF
TRBJ1-1,TRBV20-1,CSASTRQGHTEAFF
TRBJ2-7,TRBV6-5,CASSPGDSSSYEQYF
TRBJ1-2,TRBV13,CASSPGPHYGYTF
TRBJ1-1,TRBV11-2,CASSPLGTGDGTEAFF
TRBJ2-3,TRBV27,CASSLWATGETDTQYF
TRBJ2-5,TRBV20-1,CSANEGRQETQYF
TRBJ2-5,TRBV4-2,CASSQDLGEETQYF
TRBJ2-1,TRBV6-1,CASIPRGGPNEQFF
TRBJ2-5,TRBV7-9,CASNTGAQETQYF
TRBJ2-1,TRBV6-2/TRBV6-3,CASSPWSGLSYNEQFF
TRBJ2-2,TRBV7-2,CASSLVGQVAGELFF
TRBJ1-3,TRBV4-3,CASSQGPGGSSGNTIYF
TRBJ2-5,TRBV6-2/TRBV6-3,CASSDRQGRETQYF